What follows are 32 T cell receptor beta chains derived from one specimen sequenced in a study of CD8+CD57+ T cells in acquired aplastic anemia. Patients selected for sequencing had displayed CD8+CD57+ cell expansion by flow cytometry. The study profiled TCR beta VDJ and CDR3 using genomic DNA as template. TCRdb re-analysed the reads in MiXCR, keeping a single row per CDR3 protein. The sample lists 210,000 or so distinct CDR3 sequences, about half occurring once. The sequenced sample was sorted CD4+, CD8+, or CD8+CD57+ T cells (not recorded which) from PBMCs. These receptors were collected from a human donor with aplastic anemia.

The rearrangement joins TRBV6-5 to TRBJ2-1, with 9 bases that match TRBD1. The CDR3 has 17 amino acids. Germline V gene data show CDR1 as MNHEY and CDR2 as SVGAGI. The V segment lost 10 bases and the J segment 9 bases; nucleotides outside the gene matches: 22. The CDR3 DNA is TGTGCCACCGGAACTTGGGGACAGGGAAGTTTCGGCGGTGAGCAGTTCTTC. Protein: CATGTWGQGSFGGEQFF.

This clonotype was observed many times. This chain uses TRBV6-5 with TRBJ2-7; D is possibly TRBD1 or TRBD2 (5 bases each). Trimming shortened V by 8 bases and J by 6 bases, and 17 bases separated the two germline ends. The CDR3 loop spans 13 amino acids. The germline V gene has CDR1 MNHEY and CDR2 SVGAGI. The CDR3 spells CASVPTLGVEQYF. The CDR3 DNA is TGTGCCAGCGTACCGACACTAGGGGTCGAGCAGTACTTC.

In regard to this clonotype: The junction shows a germline mismatch at one end, possibly a read error. The chain couples TRBV7-9 to TRBJ2-1; a weak D match, TRBD2 (5 bases). CDR3 length: 15 residues. Germline values: CDR1 SEHNR, CDR2 FQNEAQ (reference sequence). The CDR3 DNA reads TGTGCCGGCAGCCGAATTCGGGGCTCCTACAATGAGCAGTTCTTC. Amino acid sequence: CAGSRIRGSYNEQFF.

The rearrangement uses TRBV2 and TRBJ1-1; 7 bases fit TRBD1. The junction had 6 bases not matched to a gene; V was cut back by 5 bases and J by 0 bases. CDR1 is SNHLY and CDR2 is FYNNEI in the germline V gene. This CDR3 contains 15 residues. CDR3 sequence: CASSWDRRMNTEAFF. The CDR3 DNA reads as TGTGCCAGCAGTTGGGACAGAAGAATGAACACTGAAGCTTTCTTT. Using reference TRBV2 and TRBJ1-1 for the parts outside the CDR3, the full variable domain is EPEVTQTPSHQVTQMGQEVILRCVPISNHLYFYWYRQILGQKVEFLVSFYNNEISEKSEIFDDQFSVERPDGSNFTLKIRSTKLEDSAMYFCASSWDRRMNTEAFFGQGTRLTVV.

This clonotype was found many times. This chain uses TRBV7-8 with TRBJ2-5, with 12 positions matching TRBD2. Germline assignment: CDR1 SGHVS and CDR2 FQNEAQ. The length of the CDR3 is 17 residues. The ends lost 2 bases at V and 4 bases at J; junction bases unmatched: 8. In nucleotides, the CDR3 is TGTGCCAGCAGCTTACCTAGCGGGGGGGGCGTAGTAGAGACCCAGTACTTC. This gives the protein CASSLPSGGGVVETQYF.

In its sample, this clonotype was seen many times. The rearrangement joins TRBV7-7 to TRBJ2-1, with a possible D match to TRBD2 (5 bases). The germline V gene encodes CDR1 SSHAT and CDR2 FNYEAQ (reference sequence). The CDR3 consists of 13 residues. V was shortened by 5 bases and J by 8 bases, with 13 bases between the two germline ends. The CDR3 region has the DNA TGTGCCAGCAGCCCAAAAGAGGGCCATGAGCAGTTCTTC. It encodes CASSPKEGHEQFF.

The sample holds many counts of this clonotype. This sequence joins TRBV20-1 and TRBJ1-5; D remains unclear. Deletions cut 1 base from V and 3 bases from J, with 13 bases between. The CDR3 covers 15 residues. Germline V gene lookup returns CDR1 DFQATT and CDR2 SNEGSKA (reference sequence). The CDR3, as DNA: TGCAGTGCTAGAGTGGGGAGGGCGTCCAATCAGCCCCAGCATTTT. Its protein is CSARVGRASNQPQHF.

The V gene is TRBV15, the J gene TRBJ2-5; 7 nucleotides align to TRBD2. Unmatched junction bases numbered 12, after V lost 11 bases and J lost 6 bases. The CDR3 sequence is 13 residues long. Per the germline V gene, CDR1 is LNHNV and CDR2 is YYDKDF (reference sequence). The CDR3 sequence: CASGDSGGKTQYF. CDR3 DNA: TGTGCCTCCGGGGATTCGGGGGGAAAGACCCAGTACTTC.

This clonotype was counted many times. The chain links TRBV15 to TRBJ1-5; unclear D gene. CDR1 is LNHNV and CDR2 is YYDKDF in the germline V gene (reference sequence). V was pared by 1 base and J by 0 bases, with 10 bases between. The CDR3 length is 16 residues. The CDR3 region is CATSRGRGSSNQPQHF. The CDR3 DNA follows: TGTGCCACCAGCAGAGGTCGAGGCAGTAGCAATCAGCCCCAGCATTTT.

The gene calls are TRBV3-1 and TRBJ1-5; D remains ambiguous. Germline V gene data show CDR1 as LGHDT and CDR2 as YNNKEL (reference sequence). CDR3 length: 15 amino acids. Trimming left V 4 bases short and J 5 bases short, with 15 bases between. The CDR3 loop reads CASSLDSIGDQPQHF. In DNA, the CDR3 is TGTGCCAGCAGCCTAGACTCGATCGGCGATCAGCCCCAGCATTTT. Together with reference TRBV3-1 and TRBJ1-5, the CDR3 gives the full variable domain: DTAVSQTPKYLVTQMGNDKSIKCEQNLGHDTMYWYKQDSKKFLKIMFSYNNKELIINETVPNRFSPKSPDKAHLNLHINSLELGDSAVYFCASSLDSIGDQPQHFGDGTRLSIL.

The chain uses TRBV15 and TRBJ2-3, with D tentatively TRBD1 or TRBD2 (5 bases each). Per germline, CDR1 LNHNV and CDR2 YYDKDF (reference sequence). V was cut by 0 bases and J by 1 base, with 14 bases left in between. The CDR3 length is 17 residues. This chain's CDR3 is CATSRDQRGEGTDTQYF. DNA for the CDR3: TGTGCCACCAGCAGAGATCAGAGGGGTGAGGGCACAGATACGCAGTATTTT.

The chain has TRBV20-1 and TRBJ2-7, with D unclear. V lost 1 base, J lost 7 bases, and 11 bases lay in between. The CDR3 has 12 amino acids. In germline, CDR1 is DFQATT, CDR2 SNEGSKA (reference sequence). The CDR3 loop is CSARVSRREQYF. In DNA form, the CDR3 reads TGCAGTGCTAGAGTTAGCCGGCGAGAGCAGTACTTC.

Regarding this clonotype: A much larger clone differs from this one at a single base, so this may be a read error. V usage is TRBV28 and J usage is TRBJ2-7; no firm D call. The CDR3 runs 8 residues. CDR1 is MDHEN, CDR2 SYDVKM, per germline. This CDR3 reads CAPYEQCF. The CDR3 region has the DNA TGTGCCCCCTACGAGCAGTGCTTC.

This clonotype was seen repeatedly, ten times or more. The chain joins TRBV2 to TRBJ2-1, with a possible D match to TRBD2 (6 bases). CDR3 length: 15 residues. V gave up 2 bases and J gave up 3 bases, with 11 bases separating them. The germline CDR1 and CDR2 sequences are SNHLY and FYNNEI. The chain's CDR3 is CASSESLGLYNEQFF. The CDR3 nucleotides are TGTGCCAGCAGTGAATCCCTGGGACTCTACAATGAGCAGTTCTTC.

J is TRBJ1-6 and V is TRBV5-5, with a weak D call TRBD1 (5 bases). CDR1 SGHKS and CDR2 YYEKEE come from the germline V gene (reference sequence). V lost 0 bases and J lost 7, with 11 bases in between. This CDR3 spans 15 amino acids. The CDR3 region is CASSLVGAPNSPLHF. CDR3 nucleotides: TGTGCCAGCAGCTTGGTAGGGGCACCAAATTCACCCCTCCACTTT. The variable domain in full, with the rest retrieved from reference TRBV5-5 and TRBJ1-6, is DAGVTQSPTHLIKTRGQQVTLRCSPISGHKSVSWYQQVLGQGPQFIFQYYEKEERGRGNFPDRFSARQFPNYSSELNVNALLLGDSALYLCASSLVGAPNSPLHFGNGTRLTVT.

Concerning this clonotype: One junction end disagrees with the germline gene, perhaps due to a read error. This chain joins TRBV20-1 and TRBJ2-1, with TRBD1 matching 8 bases. The CDR3 is 8 residues long. Per the germline V gene, CDR1 is DFQATT and CDR2 is SNEGSKA (reference sequence). The CDR3 bases are TGCAGTGCCACGGACAGGGAGTTC. The encoded protein is CSATDREF.

J is TRBJ1-2 and V is TRBV6-5; maybe TRBD1 (6 bases). The length of the CDR3 is 13 residues. Germline V gene data show CDR1 as MNHEY and CDR2 as SVGAGI. Deletions cut 7 bases from V and 11 bases from J, with 20 bases between. This chain's CDR3 is CASTPFGGAGYTF. As DNA, the CDR3 is TGTGCCAGCACCCCGTTTGGGGGCGCGGGGTACACCTTC.

The gene calls are TRBV2 and TRBJ2-3; TRBD1 might be the D (5 bases). Germline CDR1 SNHLY, CDR2 FYNNEI. This CDR3 is built from 16 residues. The germline V and J ends were trimmed by 6 bases and 1 base, with 17 bases remaining between them. CDR3 DNA sequence: TGTGCCAGCAGCGCCAGGGCTACGCCCCGCACAGATACGCAGTATTTT. As protein: CASSARATPRTDTQYF.

Concerning this clonotype itself: A much larger clone differs by one base, so this may be a read error. The V gene is TRBV4-2, the J gene TRBJ1-2; D is possibly TRBD1 (6 bases). This CDR3 contains 17 residues. Germline V CDR1 and CDR2: LGHNA, YNFKEQ. The CDR3 coding sequence is TGTGCCAGCAGCTTGCGCGGGGGGGGCCGGGGTAACTGTGGCTACACCTTC. Its translation is CASSLRGGGRGNCGYTF.

Remarks on this clonotype: Since a much larger clone is just one base distant, this may be a read error. The chain recombines TRBV6-9 with TRBJ1-1, with D perhaps TRBD1 (5 bases). Trimming removed 2 bases at V and 7 bases at J, with 11 bases between. CDR3 length: 13 amino acids. Looked up from germline, CDR1 is MNHGY and CDR2 is SVAAGI. CDR3 sequence: CASSYRDGGEAFF. The CDR3 region has the DNA TGTGCCAGCAGTTATAGGGACGGGGGTGAAGCTTTCTTT.

The chain couples TRBV11-1 to TRBJ1-6, with D perhaps TRBD1 (6 bases). CDR1 is SGHAT, CDR2 FQDESV, per germline (reference sequence). The CDR3 is 15 amino acids. Trimming shortened V by 2 bases and J by 8 bases, and 13 bases separated the two germline ends. CDR3 amino acids: CASSLHGTSYSPLHF. CDR3 in DNA: TGTGCCAGCAGCTTACATGGGACATCTTATTCACCCCTCCACTTT.

There are many counts of this clonotype. V gene TRBV5-1 combines with J gene TRBJ1-3; a weak D match, TRBD1 (5 bases). The CDR3 runs 13 residues. Germline V gives CDR1 SGHRS, CDR2 YFSETQ. V gave up 7 bases and J gave up 4 bases, with 12 bases separating them. The CDR3 sequence: CASSAGPGNTIYF. The DNA of the CDR3 is TGCGCCAGCTCCGCGGGGCCAGGAAACACCATATATTTT.

The V call is TRBV2, the J call TRBJ2-7, with 9 bases fitting TRBD1. Germline CDR1 SNHLY, CDR2 FYNNEI. Trimming removed 2 bases from V and 0 bases from J; junction bases left unmatched: 5. This CDR3 spans 16 amino acids. The CDR3 coding sequence is TGTGCCAGCAGTGAATTTGGGACAGGGTACTCCTACGAGCAGTACTTC. Translation: CASSEFGTGYSYEQYF.

The sample holds many counts of this clonotype. V and J are TRBV6-6 and TRBJ2-7; TRBD2 agrees at 7 bases. The CDR3 runs to 14 residues. Germline V CDR1 and CDR2: MNHNY, SVGAGI (reference sequence). V was clipped by 2 bases and J by 0 bases; unmatched bases: 1. CDR3 region: CASSYQRDSYEQYF. Written as DNA, the CDR3 is TGTGCCAGCAGTTACCAGCGGGACTCCTACGAGCAGTACTTC.

To note about this clonotype: A read error may account for a junction end that differs from germline. The rearrangement links TRBV20-1 to TRBJ2-5; D possibly matches TRBD1 or TRBD2 (7 bases each). Germline assignment: CDR1 DFQATT and CDR2 SNEGSKA (reference sequence). This CDR3 contains 15 residues. As DNA, the CDR3 is TGCAGTGCTAGAGAGGGCAGGGGGGGCGGGGAGACCCAGTGCTTC. The encoded protein is CSAREGRGGGETQCF.

Regarding this clonotype: Because it lacks the conserved phenylalanine or tryptophan at the end, this CDR3 is likely a read error. The rearrangement uses TRBV7-3 and TRBJ2-1, with 8 bases fitting TRBD1. CDR1 and CDR2 (germline): SGHTA, FQGTGA. The CDR3 is 14 amino acids. As DNA, the CDR3 is TGTGTCAGCAGCGAGGACAGGGAGGTCAATGAGCAGTTCTCC. Its protein product is CVSSEDREVNEQFS.

This clonotype was detected many times. This chain uses TRBV2 with TRBJ1-4; tentatively, D is TRBD1 (5 bases). There are 13 residues in the CDR3. V dropped 8 bases and J dropped 8 bases, with 15 bases sitting between them. CDR1 and CDR2 from the germline V gene are SNHLY and FYNNEI. CDR3 DNA: TGTGCCAGCCGGGGGTCGCCCAGCGAAAAACTGTTTTTT. Translation: CASRGSPSEKLFF. The complete variable domain, with remaining parts taken from reference TRBV2 and TRBJ1-4, reads EPEVTQTPSHQVTQMGQEVILRCVPISNHLYFYWYRQILGQKVEFLVSFYNNEISEKSEIFDDQFSVERPDGSNFTLKIRSTKLEDSAMYFCASRGSPSEKLFFGSGTQLSVL.

Of note for this clonotype: A much larger clone differs from this one at a single base, so this may be a read error. This chain connects TRBV10-3 to TRBJ1-3; TRBD1 is a possible D gene (6 bases). Deletions cut 11 bases from V and 4 bases from J, with 18 bases between. Germline V gene sequence: CDR1 ENHRY, CDR2 SYGVKD. This CDR3 is 14 amino acids long. The CDR3 nucleotides read TGTGCCCGCAGTTACGGGGGCGAAGGAAACACCATATATTTT. Translation: CARSYGGEGNTIYF.

Remarks on this clonotype: This sequence may be a read error, since a much larger clone differs from it by one base. Without the conserved terminal phenylalanine or tryptophan, this CDR3 likely stems from a read error. V gene TRBV11-3 combines with J gene TRBJ2-2; TRBD1 aligns across 7 bases. J gave up 6 bases and V 6 bases, and 4 bases lay outside the gene matches. The germline V gene has CDR1 SGHNT and CDR2 YENEEA. This CDR3 contains 13 residues. The CDR3 loop is CASRRTGAGELFL. DNA of the CDR3: TGTGCCAGCAGACGAACAGGGGCCGGGGAGCTGTTTCTT.

The genes are TRBV2 and TRBJ2-2; D unclear. The V end was cut by 6 bases, the J end by 3 bases, with 5 bases between. CDR1 SNHLY and CDR2 FYNNEI come from the germline V gene. The CDR3 loop spans 12 amino acids. The DNA of the CDR3 is TGTGCCAGCAGGTTGGACACCGGGGAGCTGTTTTTT. Translation: CASRLDTGELFF. Looking up the rest from reference TRBV2 and TRBJ2-2 gives the full variable domain: EPEVTQTPSHQVTQMGQEVILRCVPISNHLYFYWYRQILGQKVEFLVSFYNNEISEKSEIFDDQFSVERPDGSNFTLKIRSTKLEDSAMYFCASRLDTGELFFGEGSRLTVL.

The chain has TRBV20-1 and TRBJ2-7, with D tentatively TRBD1 or TRBD2 (5 bases each). Per germline, CDR1 DFQATT and CDR2 SNEGSKA (reference sequence). Trimming took off 3 bases at V and 4 bases at J, with 16 bases between the two ends. The CDR3 has 14 amino acids. The CDR3 sequence is CSASTGTGGYEQYF. CDR3 sequence (DNA): TGCAGTGCTAGCACCGGGACGGGCGGGTACGAGCAGTACTTC.

This clonotype was recorded at least ten times. The V call is TRBV19, the J call TRBJ1-5; 7 bases map to TRBD1. Per the germline V gene, CDR1 is LNHDA and CDR2 is SQIVND (reference sequence). This CDR3 is 17 amino acids long. Germline trimming cut 7 bases from V and 4 bases from J; bases unmatched to any gene: 16. CDR3 loop: CASTPPRDSRRNQPQHF. DNA for the CDR3: TGTGCCAGTACCCCCCCCCGGGACAGCCGACGGAATCAGCCCCAGCATTTT.